This T cell receptor beta chain was identified in a study of patients and donors after allogeneic stem cell transplantation. This clonotype was counted between two and nine times. MiXCR, run by TCRdb on the RT-PCR reads, gives a single entry per CDR3 protein. The sample yields 110,000 or so distinct CDR3 sequences, around 33% seen once. The CDR3 spans 13 residues. V shed 3 bases and J shed 4 bases, with 9 bases lying between them. From germline, CDR1 is SEHNR and CDR2 FQNEAQ (reference sequence). The gene calls are TRBV7-9 and TRBJ1-1; the D gene is possibly TRBD1 (5 bases). What was sequenced was blood, either unsorted or a sorted T cell fraction (not recorded which). This TCR came from a human donor who was either an allogeneic HSCT recipient or a stem cell or donor lymphocyte infusion donor (not recorded which). It is not recorded whose cells these are; they may come from a transplant donor. The CDR3 nucleotides read TGTGCCAGCAGCTTCGACCAGGGCACTGAAGCTTTCTTT. Protein: CASSFDQGTEAFF.